This T cell receptor (beta chain) emerged from a study of blood T cell repertoires in COVID-19. Study-level information: PBMCs, B-cell-depleted T cells, or T cells provided the cDNA or gDNA that made up the material.

About this clone: One end of the junction fails to match germline, which may point to a read error.

Clones were sequenced by immunoSEQ multiplex PCR, and TCRdb holds only the in-frame ones, with some missing. The sample lists about 240,000 clones, approximately 85% occurring once. One Seattle source followed patients from active infection through their disease course. The sequence was collected from a man aged 45-65 years with COVID-19, enrolled during active disease. Source material: peripheral blood.

The CDR3 DNA reads as TGTGCCACCTCAGGACAGGGGACGGAGACCCAGTACTTC. Protein sequence: CATSGQGTETQYF. The chain carries TRBV18 and TRBJ2-5, with TRBD1 matching over 9 bases. Germline lookup yields CDR1 KGHSH and CDR2 LQKENI. The CDR3 runs 13 residues.